This T cell receptor beta chain was sequenced in a study of CD8+ T cells in alopecia areata. General observations from the study: Possibly as an HLA-related effect, TCR sharing across patients appeared less clear than in mice.

As regards this clone: Its specificity is not known.

Sequencing templates came from extracted RNA that was reverse transcribed into cDNA. The assay was immunoSEQ multiplex PCR, and TCRdb's table has in-frame clones only and misses some. The sample includes roughly 150,000 clones, over 70% of them seen just once. Germline values: CDR1 SQVTM, CDR2 ANQGSEA. With 2 bases clipped from V and 0 bases from J, the junction kept 3 bases outside the gene matches. This CDR3 spans 14 amino acids. This chain connects TRBV29-1 to TRBJ2-7; TRBD2 aligns across 8 bases. Here the sequenced sample was CD8+ T cells sorted from blood, taken at week 0. The sequence was collected from a human donor with alopecia areata. The CDR3 nucleotides are TGCAGCGTTGAATCCAGCGGGAGCTCCTACGAGCAGTACTTC. It specifies CSVESSGSSYEQYF.